The 5 T cell receptor beta chains below were found in one sample sequenced in a study of beta chain features in type 1 diabetes. Findings and caveats of the study: In all four CD4+ subsets, TCRB CDR3 length was significantly, moderately reduced in type 1 diabetes.

These receptors lack a known antigen. Since all of the isolated RNA was reverse transcribed, expressed TCRB transcripts were what got sequenced. Repertoires were generated with immunoSEQ multiplex PCR, while TCRdb's copy carries only in-frame clones and drops some. The sample contains 640,000 or so clones, around 15% of which appear only once. Sequencing used naive CD4+ T cells from blood. These receptor sequences come from a young man with type 1 diabetes.

This clone was detected only a few times. The chain combines TRBV4-1 with TRBJ2-5, with 9 bases fitting TRBD1. V trimming: 8 bases; J trimming: 1 base; junction bases outside the gene matches: 2. Germline V CDR1 and CDR2: MGHRA, YSYEKL. This CDR3 is built from 13 residues. CDR3 sequence reads: CASGQGTQETQYF. The DNA for the CDR3 is TGCGCCAGCGGACAGGGGACCCAAGAGACCCAGTACTTC.

V and J are TRBV10-3 and TRBJ2-2, with TRBD1 as a possible D gene (6 bases). CDR1 is ENHRY, CDR2 SYGVKD, per germline. V was clipped by 3 bases and J by 0 bases, with 11 bases between them. The CDR3 sequence is 16 residues long. In DNA form, the CDR3 reads TGTGCCATCAGTGAAACAGGGCTGGCGAACACCGGGGAGCTGTTTTTT. It encodes CAISETGLANTGELFF.

V gene TRBV28 combines with J gene TRBJ2-4; D is tentatively TRBD1 or TRBD2 (7 bases each). The CDR3 totals 16 residues. Germline V gives CDR1 MDHEN, CDR2 SYDVKM. V was pared by 0 bases and J by 6 bases, with 15 bases between. The CDR3 DNA reads as TGTGCCAGCAGTTTATGGCAGGGGGGGCTGGGAAACATTCAGTACTTC. It specifies CASSLWQGGLGNIQYF.

This clone was picked up a small number of times. V and J are TRBV9 and TRBJ2-1, with D possibly matching TRBD1 (5 bases). The ends were cut back, 1 base at V and 12 bases at J, with 14 bases in the middle. CDR1 is SGDLS, CDR2 YYNGEE, per germline. This CDR3 spans 13 amino acids. CDR3 coding DNA: TGTGCCAGCAGCGTATCTTCAGGGAACGTGCAGTTCTTC. It is translated as CASSVSSGNVQFF.

The sample holds a few counts of this clone. This rearrangement joins TRBV29-1 to TRBJ2-2; D remains ambiguous. Germline V gene lookup returns CDR1 SQVTM and CDR2 ANQGSEA. The V gene lost 2 bases and the J gene lost 0 bases, with 7 bases spanning the gap. This CDR3 region has 14 residues. This CDR3 is CSVELVANTGELFF. The CDR3 bases are TGCAGCGTTGAATTGGTGGCGAACACCGGGGAGCTGTTTTTT.